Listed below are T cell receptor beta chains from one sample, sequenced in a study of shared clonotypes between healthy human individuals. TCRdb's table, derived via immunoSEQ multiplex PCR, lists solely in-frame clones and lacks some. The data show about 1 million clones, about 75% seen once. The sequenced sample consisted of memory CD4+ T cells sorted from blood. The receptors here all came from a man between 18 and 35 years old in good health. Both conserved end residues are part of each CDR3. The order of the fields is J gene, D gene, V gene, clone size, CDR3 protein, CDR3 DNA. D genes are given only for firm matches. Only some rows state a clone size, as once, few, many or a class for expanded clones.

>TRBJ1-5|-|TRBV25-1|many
CASSEEGILGPQHF
TGTGCCAGCAGTGAAGAAGGTATCCTAGGGCCCCAGCATTTT
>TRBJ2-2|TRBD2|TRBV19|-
CASSIARRLAGGRAHTGELFF
TGTGCCAGTAGTATAGCCCGCCGGCTAGCGGGAGGGAGGGCCCACACCGGGGAGCTGTTTTTT
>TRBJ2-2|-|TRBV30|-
CAWSVRPNTGELFF
TGTGCCTGGAGTGTACGACCGAACACCGGGGAGCTGTTTTTT
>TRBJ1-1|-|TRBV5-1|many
CASSRGVGFNTEAFF
TGCGCCAGCAGCCGTGGGGTGGGGTTTAACACTGAAGCTTTCTTT
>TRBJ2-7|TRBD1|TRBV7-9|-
CASSPQDRAQYF
TGTGCCAGCAGCCCCCAAGACAGGGCGCAGTACTTC
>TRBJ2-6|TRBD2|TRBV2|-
CASSELAGTGANVLTF
TGTGCCAGCAGTGAATTAGCGGGGACTGGGGCCAACGTCCTGACTTTC
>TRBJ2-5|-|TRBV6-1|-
CASSAKETQYF
TGTGCCAGCAGTGCCAAAGAGACCCAGTACTTC
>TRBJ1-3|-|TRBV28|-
CATHQRADTIYF
TGTGCCACTCACCAGCGGGCAGACACCATATATTTT
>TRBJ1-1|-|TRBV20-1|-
CSATGYLEAFF
TGCAGTGCTACAGGGTACTTAGAAGCTTTCTTT
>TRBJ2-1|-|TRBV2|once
CASSGNPGGEQFF
TGTGCCAGCAGTGGTAACCCCGGAGGTGAGCAGTTCTTC
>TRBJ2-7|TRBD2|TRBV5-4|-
CASSQGLAGFTEQYF
TGTGCCAGCAGCCAGGGACTAGCGGGGTTTACCGAGCAGTACTTC
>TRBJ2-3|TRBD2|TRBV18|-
CASSPQRGSTDTQYF
TGTGCCAGCTCACCCCAGCGGGGGAGCACAGATACGCAGTATTTT
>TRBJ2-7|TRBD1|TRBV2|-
CAKGDRSGEQYF
TGTGCCAAAGGGGACAGGTCAGGCGAGCAGTACTTC
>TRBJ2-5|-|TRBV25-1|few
CASQGRETQYF
TGTGCCAGCCAGGGGCGGGAGACCCAGTACTTC